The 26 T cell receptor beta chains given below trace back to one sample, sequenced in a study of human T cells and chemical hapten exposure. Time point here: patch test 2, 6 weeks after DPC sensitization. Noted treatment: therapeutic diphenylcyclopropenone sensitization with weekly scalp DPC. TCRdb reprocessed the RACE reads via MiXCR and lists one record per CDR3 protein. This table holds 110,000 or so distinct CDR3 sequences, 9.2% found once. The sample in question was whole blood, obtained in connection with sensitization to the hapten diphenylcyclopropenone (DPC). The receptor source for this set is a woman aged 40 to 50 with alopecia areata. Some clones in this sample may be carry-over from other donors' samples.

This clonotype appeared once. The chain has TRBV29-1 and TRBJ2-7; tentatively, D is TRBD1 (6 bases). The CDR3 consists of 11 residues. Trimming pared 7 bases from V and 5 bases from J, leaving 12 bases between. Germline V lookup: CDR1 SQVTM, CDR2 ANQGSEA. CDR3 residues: CSARGFNEQYF. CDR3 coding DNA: TGCAGCGCCAGGGGTTTCAACGAGCAGTACTTC.

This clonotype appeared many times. The CDR3 DNA reads as TGTGCCAGCAGCGTAGCTACGGGCAGGGACACCGGGGAGCTGTTTTTT. Translating gives CASSVATGRDTGELFF. This sequence joins TRBV9 and TRBJ2-2; D perhaps matches TRBD1 (5 bases). The CDR3 is 16 amino acids. Trimming stripped 0 bases from V and 3 bases from J, with 12 bases between. The germline CDR1 and CDR2 sequences are SGDLS and YYNGEE. The whole variable domain, remainder taken from reference TRBV9 and TRBJ2-2, is DSGVTQTPKHLITATGQRVTLRCSPRSGDLSVYWYQQSLDQGLQFLIQYYNGEERAKGNILERFSAQQFPDLHSELNLSSLELGDSALYFCASSVATGRDTGELFFGEGSRLTVL.

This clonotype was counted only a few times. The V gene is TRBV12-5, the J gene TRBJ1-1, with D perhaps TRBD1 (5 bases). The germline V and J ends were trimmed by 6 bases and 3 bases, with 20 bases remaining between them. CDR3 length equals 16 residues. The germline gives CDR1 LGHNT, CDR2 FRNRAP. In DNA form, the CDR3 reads TGTGCTAGTGGCGCCGGGACCCACGATGGTGACACTGAAGCTTTCTTT. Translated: CASGAGTHDGDTEAFF.

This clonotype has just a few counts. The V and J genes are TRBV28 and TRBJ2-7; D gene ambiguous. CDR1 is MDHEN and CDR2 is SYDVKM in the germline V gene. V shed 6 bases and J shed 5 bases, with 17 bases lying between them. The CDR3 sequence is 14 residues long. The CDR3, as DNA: TGTGCCAGCAGCCCGATCCCAAGTTCTGACGAGCAGTACTTC. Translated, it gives CASSPIPSSDEQYF.

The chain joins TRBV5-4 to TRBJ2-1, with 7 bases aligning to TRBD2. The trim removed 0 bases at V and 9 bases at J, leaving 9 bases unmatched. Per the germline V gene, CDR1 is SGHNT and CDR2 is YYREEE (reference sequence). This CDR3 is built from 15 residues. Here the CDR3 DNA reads TGTGCCAGCAGCTTGGGGAGGGAGGGAAATATTGAGCAGTTCTTC. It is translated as CASSLGREGNIEQFF.

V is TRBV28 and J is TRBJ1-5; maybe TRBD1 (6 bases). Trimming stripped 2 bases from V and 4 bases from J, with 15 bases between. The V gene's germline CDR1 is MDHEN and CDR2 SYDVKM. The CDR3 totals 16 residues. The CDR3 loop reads CASSLAGATRNQPQHF. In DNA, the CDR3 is TGTGCCAGCAGTTTAGCAGGGGCTACCCGTAATCAGCCCCAGCATTTT.

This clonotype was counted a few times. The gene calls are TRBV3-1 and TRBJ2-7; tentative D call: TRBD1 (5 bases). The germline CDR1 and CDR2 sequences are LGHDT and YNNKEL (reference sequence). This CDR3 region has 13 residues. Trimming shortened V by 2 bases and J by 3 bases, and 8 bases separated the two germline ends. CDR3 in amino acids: CASSQYRFYEQYF. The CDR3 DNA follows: TGTGCCAGCAGCCAATACAGGTTCTACGAGCAGTACTTC.

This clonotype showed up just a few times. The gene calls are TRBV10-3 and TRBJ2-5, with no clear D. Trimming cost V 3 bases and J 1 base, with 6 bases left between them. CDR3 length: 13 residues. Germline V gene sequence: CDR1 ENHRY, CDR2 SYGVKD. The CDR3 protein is CAISERFQETQYF. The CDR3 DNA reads TGTGCCATCAGTGAAAGGTTCCAAGAGACCCAGTACTTC.

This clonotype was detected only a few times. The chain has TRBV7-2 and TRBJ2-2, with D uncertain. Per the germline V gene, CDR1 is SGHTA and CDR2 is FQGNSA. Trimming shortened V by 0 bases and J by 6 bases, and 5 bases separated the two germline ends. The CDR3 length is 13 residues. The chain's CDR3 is CASSLAGPGELFF. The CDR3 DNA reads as TGTGCCAGCAGCTTAGCAGGTCCCGGGGAGCTGTTTTTT.

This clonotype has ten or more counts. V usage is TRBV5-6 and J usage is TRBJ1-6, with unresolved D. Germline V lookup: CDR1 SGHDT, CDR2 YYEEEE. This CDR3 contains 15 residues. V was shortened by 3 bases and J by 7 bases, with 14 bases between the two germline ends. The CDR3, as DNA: TGTGCCAGCAGCTCTGATTTTGACGGAAATTCACCCCTCCACTTT. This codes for CASSSDFDGNSPLHF.

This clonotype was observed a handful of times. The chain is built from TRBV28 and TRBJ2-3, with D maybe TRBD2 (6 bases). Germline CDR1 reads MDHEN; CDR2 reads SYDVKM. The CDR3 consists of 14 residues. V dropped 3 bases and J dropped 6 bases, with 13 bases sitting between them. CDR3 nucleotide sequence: TGTGCCAGCAGTTTTGGAGGGGATAAGGATACGCAGTATTTT. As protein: CASSFGGDKDTQYF.

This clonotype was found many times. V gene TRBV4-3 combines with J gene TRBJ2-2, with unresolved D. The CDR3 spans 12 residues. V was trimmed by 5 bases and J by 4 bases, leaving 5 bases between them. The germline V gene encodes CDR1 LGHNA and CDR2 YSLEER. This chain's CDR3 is CASSSFTGELFF. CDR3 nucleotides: TGCGCCAGCAGCTCATTCACCGGGGAGCTGTTTTTT.

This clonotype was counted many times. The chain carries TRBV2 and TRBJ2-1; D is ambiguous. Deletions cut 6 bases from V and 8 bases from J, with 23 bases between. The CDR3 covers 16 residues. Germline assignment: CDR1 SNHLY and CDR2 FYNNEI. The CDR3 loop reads CASRSRPFIEMDEQFF. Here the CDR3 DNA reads TGTGCCAGCAGATCCCGACCGTTTATCGAGATGGATGAGCAGTTCTTC.

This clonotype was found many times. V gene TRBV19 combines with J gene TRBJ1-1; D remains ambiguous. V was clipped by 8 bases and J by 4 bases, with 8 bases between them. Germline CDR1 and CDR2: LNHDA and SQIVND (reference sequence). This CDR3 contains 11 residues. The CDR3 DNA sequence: TGTGCCAGTGATTTTGGCACTGAAGCTTTCTTT. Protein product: CASDFGTEAFF.

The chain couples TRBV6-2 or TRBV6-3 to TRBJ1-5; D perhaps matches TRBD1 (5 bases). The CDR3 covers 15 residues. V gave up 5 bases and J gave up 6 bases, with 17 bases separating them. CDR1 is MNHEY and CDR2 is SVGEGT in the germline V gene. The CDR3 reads CASSHDSLTGQPQHF. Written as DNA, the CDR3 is TGTGCCAGCAGTCACGACAGTCTTACAGGTCAGCCCCAGCATTTT.

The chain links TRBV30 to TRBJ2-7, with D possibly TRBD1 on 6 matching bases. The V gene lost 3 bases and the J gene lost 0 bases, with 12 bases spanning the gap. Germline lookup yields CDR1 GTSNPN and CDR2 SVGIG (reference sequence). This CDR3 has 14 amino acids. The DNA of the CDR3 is TGTGCCTGGAGCGTAGTGGACAGCTCCTACGAGCAGTACTTC. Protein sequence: CAWSVVDSSYEQYF.

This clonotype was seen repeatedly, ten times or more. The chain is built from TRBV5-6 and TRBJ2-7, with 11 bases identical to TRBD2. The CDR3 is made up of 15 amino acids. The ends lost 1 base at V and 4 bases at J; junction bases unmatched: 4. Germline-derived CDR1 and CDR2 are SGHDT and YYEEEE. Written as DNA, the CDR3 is TGTGCCAGCAGCTTGTTGACTAGCGGGGCGTACGAGCAGTACTTC. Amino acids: CASSLLTSGAYEQYF.

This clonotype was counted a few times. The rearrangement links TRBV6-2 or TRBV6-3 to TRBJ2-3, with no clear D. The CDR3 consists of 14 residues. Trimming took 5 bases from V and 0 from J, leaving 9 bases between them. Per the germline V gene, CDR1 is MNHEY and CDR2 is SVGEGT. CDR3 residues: CASSKTTSTDTQYF. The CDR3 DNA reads TGTGCCAGCAGTAAAACAACTAGCACAGATACGCAGTATTTT.

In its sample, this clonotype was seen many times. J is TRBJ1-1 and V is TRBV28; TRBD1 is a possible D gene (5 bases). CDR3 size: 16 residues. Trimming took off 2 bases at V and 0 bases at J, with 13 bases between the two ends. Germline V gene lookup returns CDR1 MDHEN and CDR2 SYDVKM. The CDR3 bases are TGTGCCAGCAGTTTAGACGAGGGACGGATGAACACTGAAGCTTTCTTT. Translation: CASSLDEGRMNTEAFF.

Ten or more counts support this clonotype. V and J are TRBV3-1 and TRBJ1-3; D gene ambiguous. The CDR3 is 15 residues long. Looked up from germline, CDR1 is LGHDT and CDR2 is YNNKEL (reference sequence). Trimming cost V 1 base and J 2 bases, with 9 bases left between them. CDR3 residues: CASSQGSGTGNTIYF. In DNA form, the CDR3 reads TGTGCCAGCAGCCAAGGTTCGGGGACTGGAAACACCATATATTTT.

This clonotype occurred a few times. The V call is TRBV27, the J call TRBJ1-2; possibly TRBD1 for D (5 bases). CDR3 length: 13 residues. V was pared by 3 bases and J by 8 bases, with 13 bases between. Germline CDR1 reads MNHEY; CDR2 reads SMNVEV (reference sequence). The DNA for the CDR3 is TGTGCCAGCAGTTTCGACCCAGGGTACGGCTACACCTTC. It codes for CASSFDPGYGYTF.

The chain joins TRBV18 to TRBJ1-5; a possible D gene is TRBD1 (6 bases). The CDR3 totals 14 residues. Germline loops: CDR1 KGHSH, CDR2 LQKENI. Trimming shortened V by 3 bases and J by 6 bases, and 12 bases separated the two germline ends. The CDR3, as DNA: TGTGCCAGCTCACCGGGGGGCAGGATTCAGCCCCAGCATTTT. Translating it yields CASSPGGRIQPQHF.

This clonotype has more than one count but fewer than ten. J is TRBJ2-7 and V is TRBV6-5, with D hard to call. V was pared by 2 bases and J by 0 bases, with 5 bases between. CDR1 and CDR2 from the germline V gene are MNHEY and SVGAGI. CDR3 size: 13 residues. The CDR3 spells CASSYGDSYEQYF. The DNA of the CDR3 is TGTGCCAGCAGTTACGGGGACTCCTACGAGCAGTACTTC.

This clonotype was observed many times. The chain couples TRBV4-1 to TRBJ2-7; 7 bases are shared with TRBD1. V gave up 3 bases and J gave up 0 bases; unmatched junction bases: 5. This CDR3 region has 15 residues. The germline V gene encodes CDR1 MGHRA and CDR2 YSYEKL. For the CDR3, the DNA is TGCGCCAGCAGCCAGGTCCGGGACAGCTCCTACGAGCAGTACTTC. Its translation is CASSQVRDSSYEQYF.

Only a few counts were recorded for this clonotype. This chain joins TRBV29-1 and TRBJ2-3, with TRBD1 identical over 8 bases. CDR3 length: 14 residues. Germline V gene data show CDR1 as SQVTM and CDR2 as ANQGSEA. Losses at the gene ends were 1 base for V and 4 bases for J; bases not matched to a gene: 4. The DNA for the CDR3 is TGCAGCGTTGAAGGAGGACAGGGTGCAGATACGCAGTATTTT. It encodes CSVEGGQGADTQYF.

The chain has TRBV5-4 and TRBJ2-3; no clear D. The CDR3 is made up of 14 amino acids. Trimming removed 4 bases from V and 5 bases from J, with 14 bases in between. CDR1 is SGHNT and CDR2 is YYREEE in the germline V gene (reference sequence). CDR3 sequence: CASSPIQLRDTQYF. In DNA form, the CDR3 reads TGTGCCAGCAGCCCAATTCAACTCCGAGATACGCAGTATTTT. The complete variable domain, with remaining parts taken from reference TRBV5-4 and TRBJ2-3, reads ETGVTQSPTHLIKTRGQQVTLRCSSQSGHNTVSWYQQALGQGPQFIFQYYREEENGRGNFPPRFSGLQFPNYSSELNVNALELDDSALYLCASSPIQLRDTQYFGPGTRLTVL.